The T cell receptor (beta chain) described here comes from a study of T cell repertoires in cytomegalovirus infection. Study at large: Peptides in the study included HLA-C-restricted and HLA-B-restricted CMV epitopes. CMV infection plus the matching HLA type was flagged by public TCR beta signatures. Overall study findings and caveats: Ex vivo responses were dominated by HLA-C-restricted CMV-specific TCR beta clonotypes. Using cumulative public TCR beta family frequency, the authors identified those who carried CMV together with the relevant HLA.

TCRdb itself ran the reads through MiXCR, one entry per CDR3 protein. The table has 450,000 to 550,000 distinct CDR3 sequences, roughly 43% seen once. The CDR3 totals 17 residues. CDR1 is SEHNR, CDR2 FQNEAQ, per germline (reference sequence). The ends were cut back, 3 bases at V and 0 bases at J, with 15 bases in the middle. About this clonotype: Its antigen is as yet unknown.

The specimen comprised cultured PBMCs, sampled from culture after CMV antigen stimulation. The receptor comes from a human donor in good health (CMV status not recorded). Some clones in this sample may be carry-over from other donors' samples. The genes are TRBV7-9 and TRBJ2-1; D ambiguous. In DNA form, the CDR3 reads TGTGCCAGCAGCTTTCCCGGACCGACGAGCTCCTACAATGAGCAGTTCTTC. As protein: CASSFPGPTSSYNEQFF.